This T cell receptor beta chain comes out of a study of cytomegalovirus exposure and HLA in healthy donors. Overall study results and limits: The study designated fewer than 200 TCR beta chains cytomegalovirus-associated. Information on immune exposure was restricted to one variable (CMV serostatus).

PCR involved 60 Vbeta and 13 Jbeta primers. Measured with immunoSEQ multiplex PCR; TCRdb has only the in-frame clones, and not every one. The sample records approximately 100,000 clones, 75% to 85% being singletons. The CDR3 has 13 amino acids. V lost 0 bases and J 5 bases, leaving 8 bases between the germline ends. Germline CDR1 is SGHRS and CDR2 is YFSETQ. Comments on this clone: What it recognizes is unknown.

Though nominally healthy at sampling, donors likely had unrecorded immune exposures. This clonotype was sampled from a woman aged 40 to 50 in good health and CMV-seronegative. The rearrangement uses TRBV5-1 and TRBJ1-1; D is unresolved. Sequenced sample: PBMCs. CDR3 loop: CASSLAPGTEAFF. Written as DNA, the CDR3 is TGCGCCAGCAGCTTGGCTCCGGGGACTGAAGCTTTCTTT.